The clone carrying this T cell receptor (beta chain) has just a few counts. Its antigen is still unknown. UMIs and a universal primer site were added when TCR cDNA was made by 5'RACE template switching. Via MiXCR, TCRdb re-called the 5' RACE reads, giving one row per CDR3 protein. The sample lists 300,000 or so distinct CDR3 sequences; around 6.8% were seen once. These data originate in a study of T cells after yellow fever vaccination. Study overall: Preparing low-cell-number fractions relied on SMART-Seq v4 Ultra Low Input. General study findings and limits: A large majority of primary-vaccination clones showed up again after the booster (around 96% CD4, around 90% CD8). Weaker, the secondary response had a peak occurring faster, on day 5 versus 15.

The CDR3 is made up of 14 amino acids. Germline CDR1 and CDR2: SGHAT and FQNNGV. V lost 4 bases and J 6 bases, leaving 15 bases between the germline ends. This sequence was found in a man aged 18 to 29 who received the YFV17D yellow fever vaccine. The chain uses TRBV11-2 and TRBJ1-1; the D gene is possibly TRBD1 (6 bases). Sequencing used PBMCs, obtained 35 to 50 days after the first yellow fever vaccination. The DNA for the CDR3 is TGTGCCAGCAGCTGGAAGAGGGACAACCCTGAAGCTTTCTTT. This translates into CASSWKRDNPEAFF.